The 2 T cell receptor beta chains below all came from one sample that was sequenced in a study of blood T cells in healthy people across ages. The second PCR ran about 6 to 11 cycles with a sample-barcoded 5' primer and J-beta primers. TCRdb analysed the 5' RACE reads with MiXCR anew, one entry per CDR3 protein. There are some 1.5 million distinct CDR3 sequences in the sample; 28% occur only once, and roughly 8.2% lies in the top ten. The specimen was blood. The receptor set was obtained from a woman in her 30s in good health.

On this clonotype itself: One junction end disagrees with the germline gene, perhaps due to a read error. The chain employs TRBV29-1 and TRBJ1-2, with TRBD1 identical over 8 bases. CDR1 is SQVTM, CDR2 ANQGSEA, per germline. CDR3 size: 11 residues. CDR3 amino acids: CGVGTGVGYTF. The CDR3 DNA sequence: TGCGGCGTTGGGACAGGCGTTGGCTACACCTTC.

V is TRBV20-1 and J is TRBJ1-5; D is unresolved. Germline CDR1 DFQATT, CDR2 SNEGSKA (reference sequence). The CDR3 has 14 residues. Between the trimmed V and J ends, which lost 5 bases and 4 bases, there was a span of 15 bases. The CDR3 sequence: CSAGTGFSNQPQHF. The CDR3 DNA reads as TGCAGTGCTGGTACGGGATTTTCGAATCAGCCCCAGCATTTT.